This T cell receptor (beta chain) comes out of a study of post-analysis software for immune sequencing data. Study summary: Courses of disease covered relapsing-remitting, secondary progressive and progressive-relapsing multiple sclerosis. Study-level results: Strong same-batch co-clustering of samples appeared with F measure clustering. Controls significantly exceeded multiple sclerosis patients in normalized Chao1 diversity. About five TRBV segments were more frequent in patients than controls; TRBV5-6, TRBV5-1 and TRBV20-1 belonged to this group.

Concerning this clonotype itself: Its antigen remains unknown. At one end, the junction sequence differs from germline, possibly due to a read error.

This CDR3 has 18 residues. Unique molecular identifiers featured in each of the TCR beta cDNA libraries. TCRdb redid the calling of the PCR reads with MiXCR, one entry per CDR3 protein. The sample gives about 800,000 distinct CDR3 sequences, roughly 27% of which show up once; 0.5% to 0.6% is in the top ten. This receptor was identified in a girl under 18 with multiple sclerosis. V gene TRBV12-3 or TRBV12-4 combines with J gene TRBJ2-3; 12 bases fit TRBD2. The source material was blood. The CDR3 spells CASSLGLAGGSSTDAQYF. The CDR3 nucleotides read TGTGCCAGCAGTTTAGGGCTAGCGGGGGGGTCGAGCACAGATGCGCAGTATTTT.